Below are 4 T cell receptor beta chains sequenced from a single sample in a study of T cells after yellow fever vaccination. Each CDR3 protein is one row after TCRdb ran MiXCR on the 5' RACE reads. The top ten hold 2.5% to 4% of the sample, which has hundreds of thousands of distinct CDR3 sequences, 5.2% seen once. This specimen consisted of CD4+ T cells sorted from PBMCs, obtained on the day of the yellow fever booster vaccination. These receptors originate from a man aged 18 to 30 who received the YFV17D yellow fever vaccine.

This clonotype was picked up a small number of times. The chain employs TRBV29-1 and TRBJ2-3; possibly TRBD2 for D (7 bases). The CDR3 has 14 residues. Germline V gene data show CDR1 as SQVTM and CDR2 as ANQGSEA. The V end lost 6 bases, the J end lost 1 base, and 14 bases lay between the germline ends. The CDR3 reads CSVGGAFRTDTQYF. Here the CDR3 DNA reads TGCAGCGTGGGGGGGGCTTTTCGCACAGATACGCAGTATTTT.

A few counts support this clonotype. The J gene is TRBJ2-3, the V gene TRBV18; TRBD1 is a possible D gene (5 bases). V was trimmed by 3 bases and J by 6 bases, leaving 10 bases between them. The germline CDR1 and CDR2 sequences are KGHSH and LQKENI. The CDR3 covers 13 residues. CDR3 nucleotide sequence: TGTGCCAGCTCACCTCCAGGGCTCGATACGCAGTATTTT. It is translated as CASSPPGLDTQYF.

At least ten counts were recorded for this clonotype. The rearrangement uses TRBV12-3 or TRBV12-4 and TRBJ1-4; D ambiguous. With 4 bases removed from V and 12 bases from J, the gap between germline ends came to 12 bases. CDR3 length: 12 residues. CDR3 nucleotides: TGTGCCAGCAGTTCCCCCGGTGCGGAACTGTTTTTT. It specifies CASSSPGAELFF.

This sequence joins TRBV9 and TRBJ2-2, with TRBD1 matching 7 bases. The germline gives CDR1 SGDLS, CDR2 YYNGEE. The CDR3 spans 15 residues. Germline trimming cut 3 bases from V and 3 bases from J; bases unmatched to any gene: 5. In DNA form, the CDR3 reads TGTGCCAGCAGCGCTCTGACAGGGTACACCGGGGAGCTGTTTTTT. Translation: CASSALTGYTGELFF.